This T cell receptor beta chain was found in a study of T cells after yellow fever vaccination (dated by TCRdb to about 2019). Regarding the complete study: The SMART-Seq v4 Ultra Low Input RNA kit was used to prepare libraries from fractions with low cell numbers. Two healthy male donors, one aged 18 to 30 and one aged 30 to 40 years, were included in the cohort. To follow T-cell clones before and after primary and booster YFV17D yellow fever vaccination, bulk TCR alpha and beta repertoires were sequenced over time. Blood was collected at multiple timepoints before and after primary and secondary immunization, and bulk PBMC replicates and cell subsets were isolated.

Sample treatment or condition, as interpreted from the label and publication: live attenuated yellow fever vaccine strain. At every blood-draw timepoint, two biological replicates of bulk PBMCs were collected. PBMCs were isolated from peripheral blood using a standard Ficoll-Paque protocol. RNA was extracted with TriZol from bulk PBMCs, CD4 and CD8 fractions, and dextramer-positive and dextramer-negative fractions. This sample was sequenced with an Illumina NovaSeq 6000. TCR cDNA was synthesized by 5'RACE template switching, which introduced a universal primer site and unique molecular identifiers. Priming of cDNA synthesis was performed from both the TCR alpha and TCR beta constant segments. Library amplification involved two PCR steps, and the second step added sample barcodes and sequencing adapters. Libraries were sequenced on Illumina HiSeq 2500 (2x100 bp) or NovaSeq (2x150 bp). The authors processed their data as follows. MIGEC was used to demultiplex reads and collapse the reads into UMI consensus sequences, and MiXCR was used for V(D)J alignment. Using edgeR on replicate PBMC samples, clonotypes were called vaccine-responding if FDR was below 0.01 and the log2 fold change was above 5 up to day 15. Each bulk clonotype received a CD4 or CD8 identity based on whether the sequenced CD4 or CD8 repertoire contained that clonotype at higher abundance. TCRdb's own reprocessing of the public reads used fastp at Q25 and MiXCR and kept productive beta chains. Here each entry gathers all rows of one CDR3 protein and keeps the most common genes and DNA. TCRdb assigned the V and J calls; the authors' analysis was not used. This sample has some 420,000 distinct CDR3 sequences in its table, and roughly a sixth of those were observed once. The ten most abundant clones make up 18% of the sample.

Results the study describes overall, beyond this receptor: A small fraction of clonotypes appeared in both the CD4 and CD8 compartments, likely as a result of convergent recombination. Because abundant contaminating clonotypes from the bulk population could be contained in FACS-sorted repertoires, computational filtering was required. The secondary T-cell response was weaker than the primary response but faster, peaking on day 5 instead of day 15. The study included only a couple of donors, which limits how far the findings can be generalized. Most clones expanded after primary vaccination (about 96% of CD4 and about 85% of CD8) were re-detected after the booster, suggesting that broad memory maintenance occurred.

This clonotype turned up a few times. Its antigen remains unidentified. No much larger clone exists at a distance of one base, and base qualities are not known. The source material was PBMCs, sampled before the yellow fever booster vaccination. This receptor was taken from a young man who received the YFV17D yellow fever vaccine.

The CDR3 reads as follows: CASSEGISGANVLTF. The DNA sequence is TGTGCCAGCAGTGAAGGAATCTCTGGGGCCAACGTCCTGACTTTC. The receptor chain draws on TRBV6-1 and TRBJ2-6, with the D gene uncertain. V is pared back by 1 base and J by 0 bases, with 4 bases lying between the germline termini. Measured from the cysteine to the phenylalanine, the CDR3 is 15 residues long. Here the CDR3 DNA is all that survives: 45 bases in frame from base 1. CDR1 and CDR2, looked up from the germline V gene, are MNHNS and SASEGT.